This is a list of T cell receptor beta chains from one sample in a study of blood T cell repertoires in COVID-19. Libraries were prepared by immunoSEQ multiplex PCR; TCRdb keeps only in-frame clonotypes and omits some of them. The table lists roughly 67,000 clones, over 60% of them singletons. The specimen sequenced was peripheral blood. The receptors shown here come from a woman between 50 and 59 years old with active or convalescent COVID-19. Both conserved end residues are part of each CDR3. A D gene is named only where the DNA matches it firmly. A row's size may be missing; if present it is once, few, many or a size class.

J gene,clone size,CDR3 length,V gene,D gene,CDR3 protein,CDR3 DNA
TRBJ1-5,.,13,TRBV7-6,.,CASSLERNQPQHF,TGTGCCAGCAGCTTAGAACGGAATCAGCCCCAGCATTTT
TRBJ2-1,.,16,TRBV18,.,CASSRDFSPPYNEQFF,TGTGCCAGCTCCCGGGACTTCTCCCCTCCCTACAATGAGCAGTTCTTC
TRBJ2-5,once,14,TRBV6-5,TRBD2,CASSYSAGGETQYF,TGTGCCAGCAGTTACTCGGCGGGAGGAGAGACCCAGTACTTC
TRBJ1-5,.,17,TRBV3-1/TRBV3-2,TRBD1,CASRLGTGGRGNQPQHF,TGTGCCAGCAGGCTCGGGACAGGGGGAAGAGGCAATCAGCCCCAGCATTTT
TRBJ2-2,.,14,TRBV7-9,TRBD2,CASSPGGNTGELFF,TGTGCCAGCAGTCCGGGGGGGAACACCGGGGAGCTGTTTTTT
TRBJ2-1,.,19,TRBV5-6,TRBD2,CASSNWGGTSGSRDNEQFF,TGTGCCAGCAGCAACTGGGGGGGGACTAGCGGGAGTCGGGACAATGAGCAGTTCTTC
TRBJ2-1,few,14,TRBV11-2,.,CASSLVGAPNEQFF,TGTGCCAGCAGCTTAGTGGGGGCGCCCAATGAGCAGTTCTTC
TRBJ2-7,.,13,TRBV5-6,.,CASSPQEGYEQYF,TGTGCCAGCAGCCCCCAGGAGGGCTACGAGCAGTACTTC
TRBJ1-1,.,13,TRBV28,.,CASSHRGGAEAFF,TGTGCCAGCAGTCACCGGGGGGGGGCTGAAGCTTTCTTT
TRBJ2-1,.,17,TRBV5-4,TRBD2,CASSVGKGLARKNEQFF,TGTGCCAGCAGCGTAGGTAAGGGACTAGCGAGGAAAAATGAGCAGTTCTTC
TRBJ1-4,.,14,TRBV5-1,TRBD1,CASSPRQGGEKLFF,TGCGCCAGCAGTCCACGACAGGGCGGAGAAAAACTGTTTTTT
TRBJ2-7,.,16,TRBV11-2,TRBD2,CASSSLQGSGSNEQYF,TGTGCCAGCAGCTCCCTTCAAGGTAGCGGGAGTAACGAGCAGTACTTC
TRBJ2-7,.,14,TRBV6-5,.,CASSYSGHFYEQYF,TGTGCCAGCAGTTACTCCGGACATTTCTACGAGCAGTACTTC
TRBJ2-1,.,15,TRBV5-1,.,CASSLGESPYNEQFF,TGCGCCAGCAGCTTGGGCGAGTCGCCCTACAATGAGCAGTTCTTC
TRBJ1-2,.,15,TRBV24-1,.,CATSATGGAFGGYTF,TGTGCCACCAGTGCGACGGGGGGTGCTTTTGGAGGCTACACCTTC
TRBJ2-3,.,13,TRBV3-1/TRBV3-2,TRBD1,CASRQGARDTQYF,TGTGCCAGCAGACAGGGGGCGAGGGATACGCAGTATTTT
TRBJ2-1,.,13,TRBV5-4,TRBD2,CASSFGREGEQFF,TGTGCCAGCAGCTTTGGACGGGAGGGTGAGCAGTTCTTC
TRBJ1-2,once,13,TRBV13,.,CASSLGQSYGYTF,TGTGCCAGCAGCTTAGGACAGAGCTATGGCTACACCTTC
TRBJ1-3,.,16,TRBV18,.,CASSPDKAGTGNTIYF,TGTGCCAGCTCACCGGACAAGGCAGGGACTGGAAACACCATATATTTT
TRBJ1-5,.,15,TRBV18,.,CASSLGRDSNQPQHF,TGTGCCAGCTCACTGGGGAGAGATAGCAATCAGCCCCAGCATTTT
TRBJ1-1,few,14,TRBV10-3,TRBD1,CAISAVQGGTEAFF,TGTGCCATCAGCGCGGTGCAGGGGGGCACTGAAGCTTTCTTT
TRBJ1-2,few,13,TRBV9,.,CASSAGRDYGYTF,TGTGCCAGCAGCGCCGGGAGGGACTATGGCTACACCTTC
TRBJ2-7,.,16,TRBV18,TRBD2,CASSPGTGGPSYEQYF,TGTGCCAGCTCACCAGGGACGGGAGGTCCATCCTACGAGCAGTACTTC
TRBJ2-7,.,16,TRBV28,.,CASSLWDTGTSREQYF,TGTGCCAGCAGTTTATGGGACACCGGGACTTCCCGGGAGCAGTACTTC
TRBJ1-2,once,18,TRBV7-9,TRBD1,CASSMTPGGTGSVYGYTF,TGTGCCAGCAGCATGACCCCAGGCGGGACAGGGTCCGTCTATGGCTACACCTTC
TRBJ1-1,.,14,TRBV6-5,TRBD1,CASRFQGADTEAFF,TGTGCCAGCAGGTTCCAGGGGGCGGACACTGAAGCTTTCTTT
TRBJ2-3,once,15,TRBV19,TRBD2,CASSSGTRDTDTQYF,TGTGCCAGTAGTAGTGGGACTAGGGACACAGATACGCAGTATTTT
TRBJ2-1,.,16,TRBV5-1,.,CASSLDGADAYNEQFF,TGCGCCAGCAGCTTGGATGGAGCAGACGCCTACAATGAGCAGTTCTTC
TRBJ2-7,.,16,TRBV7-6,TRBD2,CASSLVTSGRPYEQYF,TGTGCCAGCAGCTTAGTGACTAGCGGGAGACCCTACGAGCAGTACTTC
TRBJ1-1,once,13,TRBV5-1,.,CASSSGQFYEAFF,TGCGCCAGCAGCTCCGGACAGTTTTATGAAGCTTTCTTT
TRBJ1-5,.,15,TRBV24-1,.,CATSDSTGAGQPQHF,TGTGCCACCAGTGATTCGACAGGAGCCGGGCAGCCCCAGCATTTT
TRBJ2-3,few,15,TRBV9,TRBD2,CASSASGWSTDTQYF,TGTGCCAGCAGCGCTAGCGGGTGGAGCACAGATACGCAGTATTTT
TRBJ2-3,.,16,TRBV9,TRBD2,CASSVAGLAETDTQYF,TGTGCCAGCAGCGTAGCGGGTCTAGCGGAGACAGATACGCAGTATTTT
TRBJ2-1,.,16,TRBV19,TRBD2,CASSPRGSGSAGEQFF,TGTGCCAGTAGTCCACGGGGTAGCGGGAGTGCCGGTGAGCAGTTCTTC
TRBJ2-3,.,16,TRBV4-3,TRBD1,CASSQDGPTGLGTQYF,TGCGCCAGCAGCCAAGACGGCCCGACAGGGCTTGGCACGCAGTATTTT
TRBJ2-1,.,15,TRBV9,TRBD2,CASGSGTSAYNEQFF,TGTGCCAGCGGTTCCGGGACTAGCGCGTACAATGAGCAGTTCTTC